A single sample gave rise to the 27 T cell receptor beta chains below, sequenced in a study of Ad26.COV2.S vaccination and SARS-CoV-2 variants. The assay was immunoSEQ multiplex PCR, and TCRdb's table has in-frame clones only and misses some. The table includes around 300,000 clones, roughly 90% detected once. Treatment in this sample: around 19 received Ad26.COV2.S at low or high dose, single or two shots; several received placebo; per-sample allocation not given. It was on day 63 after the first vaccine or placebo injection that samples were taken. Source: peripheral blood, taken in a trial of Ad26.COV2.S vaccine versus placebo. Source of these receptors: a person between 18 and 60 years old who received the Ad26.COV2.S COVID-19 vaccine or a placebo.

The J gene is TRBJ1-5, the V gene TRBV11-2; D unclear. The germline CDR1 and CDR2 sequences are SGHAT and FQNNGV. V lost 0 bases and J lost 3, with 3 bases in between. The CDR3 contains 13 residues. The CDR3 nucleotides are TGTGCCAGCAGCTTAGAAGTCAATCAGCCCCAGCATTTT. Encoded protein: CASSLEVNQPQHF.

The V and J genes are TRBV10-1 and TRBJ1-1; 9 bases line up with TRBD1. This CDR3 has 13 amino acids. V shed 9 bases and J 2 bases; nucleotides not matched to a gene: 4. Germline V gene sequence: CDR1 WNHNN, CDR2 SYGVQD (reference sequence). The CDR3 loop is CASRDRANTEAFF. The CDR3 coding sequence is TGCGCCAGTAGGGACAGGGCCAACACTGAAGCTTTCTTT.

DNA for the CDR3: TGTGCCAGCAGCTTGGGGGGCTCGGCATCCTACGAGCAGTACGTC. Translating it yields CASSLGGSASYEQYV. The chain employs TRBV5-5 and TRBJ2-7, with D maybe TRBD1 (5 bases). Trimming left V 0 bases short and J 1 base short, with 11 bases between. The CDR3 runs to 15 residues. Germline V CDR1 and CDR2: SGHKS, YYEKEE (reference sequence).

This chain links TRBV5-8 with TRBJ2-3; no definite D call. V lost 4 bases and J 1 base, leaving 16 bases between the germline ends. CDR3 length: 16 residues. In germline, CDR1 is SGHTS, CDR2 YDEGEE. The DNA of the CDR3 is TGTGCCAGCAGCCCGGCCCGAGGCACCCGCACAGATACGCAGTATTTT. Translating gives CASSPARGTRTDTQYF.

This chain joins TRBV5-5 and TRBJ1-1; 10 nucleotides match TRBD1. With 4 bases clipped from V and 0 bases from J, the junction kept 3 bases outside the gene matches. Looked up from germline, CDR1 is SGHKS and CDR2 is YYEKEE (reference sequence). The CDR3 sequence is 15 residues long. CDR3 bases: TGTGCCAGCAGCGTGACAGGGGGCTTGAACACTGAAGCTTTCTTT. Its protein is CASSVTGGLNTEAFF.

The chain recombines TRBV10-3 with TRBJ2-7; D uncertain. Trimming shortened V by 10 bases and J by 0 bases, and 13 bases separated the two germline ends. This CDR3 is 13 amino acids long. CDR1 and CDR2 from the germline V gene are ENHRY and SYGVKD. CDR3 nucleotides: TGTGCCACCCGTGGGCGGCTCTCCTACGAGCAGTACGTC. Its translation is CATRGRLSYEQYV.

The chain joins TRBV29-1 to TRBJ1-1; weak D call: TRBD1 (6 bases). V lost 7 bases and J 1 base, leaving 13 bases between the germline ends. The CDR3 has 13 amino acids. Germline values: CDR1 SQVTM, CDR2 ANQGSEA. CDR3 amino acids: CSAIQGPNTEAFF. CDR3 nucleotides: TGCAGCGCGATACAGGGCCCGAACACTGAAGCTTTCTTT.

The V and J genes are TRBV6-5 and TRBJ2-7; no clear D. Trimming pared 6 bases from V and 3 bases from J, leaving 12 bases between. The CDR3 contains 13 residues. Per germline, CDR1 MNHEY and CDR2 SVGAGI. The CDR3 loop reads CASRTDFNYEQYV. CDR3 nucleotide sequence: TGTGCCAGCAGAACAGATTTTAACTACGAGCAGTACGTC.

This clone was found a few times. J is TRBJ2-3 and V is TRBV19; TRBD2 is a possible D gene (6 bases). The germline V gene encodes CDR1 LNHDA and CDR2 SQIVND (reference sequence). CDR3 length equals 14 residues. V was trimmed by 7 bases and J by 5 bases, leaving 16 bases between them. The CDR3 nucleotides are TGTGCCAGTACTTGGAGGGCCAATGGAGATACGCAGTATTTT. Translating it yields CASTWRANGDTQYF.

The genes are TRBV10-3 and TRBJ2-7; 9 bases agree with TRBD2. J gave up 4 bases and V 0 bases, and 19 bases lay outside the gene matches. The CDR3 consists of 20 residues. Per germline, CDR1 ENHRY and CDR2 SYGVKD. The CDR3 sequence is CAISESNSGVPSGVSYEQYV. For the CDR3, the DNA is TGTGCCATCAGTGAGTCGAACTCCGGGGTACCTAGCGGGGTGAGTTACGAGCAGTACGTC.

The chain uses TRBV3-1 (or the pseudogene TRBV3-2) and TRBJ2-3, with 10 bases fitting TRBD2. The CDR3 extends over 14 amino acids. The trim removed 5 bases at V and 5 bases at J, leaving 4 bases unmatched. The germline gives CDR1 LGHDT, CDR2 YNNKEL (reference sequence). CDR3 amino acids: CASSLAGGIDTQYF. DNA of the CDR3: TGTGCCAGCAGCTTAGCGGGGGGAATAGATACGCAGTATTTT.

The genes are TRBV11-3 and TRBJ1-1, with 7 positions matching TRBD1. J lost 0 bases, V lost 6 bases, and 7 bases had no gene match. The germline gives CDR1 SGHNT, CDR2 YENEEA. There are 15 residues in the CDR3. The DNA of the CDR3 is TGTGCCAGCAGTCGCAGAAGGGGGCTGAACACTGAAGCTTTCTTT. Translation gives CASSRRRGLNTEAFF.

This clone was detected only a few times. The V gene is TRBV11-3, the J gene TRBJ2-7, with no clear D. Per germline, CDR1 SGHNT and CDR2 YENEEA. This CDR3 has 11 residues. V gave up 4 bases and J gave up 4 bases, with 5 bases separating them. CDR3 nucleotides: TGTGCCAGCAGCTCGGATTACGAGCAGTACGTC. The encoded protein is CASSSDYEQYV.

The chain recombines TRBV3-1 (or the pseudogene TRBV3-2) with TRBJ1-1, with D tentatively TRBD1 (5 bases). With 4 bases removed from V and 4 bases from J, the gap between germline ends came to 13 bases. CDR3 length: 14 residues. CDR1 is LGHDT, CDR2 YNNKEL, per germline (reference sequence). CDR3 in DNA: TGTGCCAGCAGCCCTCAGGGAAGGGGCACTGAAGCTTTCTTT. This encodes CASSPQGRGTEAFF.

A single count supports this clone. The V gene is TRBV21-1, the J gene TRBJ2-7; TRBD2, the table's D call, was not compared with the DNA. TRBV21-1 is termed a pseudogene. The length of the CDR3 is 9 residues. This chain's CDR3 is CASSYEQYV. CDR3 bases: TGTGCCAGTTCTTACGAGCAGTACGTC.

This clone showed up just once. The CDR3 here is CASTPTGFNYEQYF. The CDR3 DNA reads TGTGCCAGTACTCCGACAGGGTTCAACTACGAGCAGTACTTC. The V call is TRBV19, the J call TRBJ2-7; 7 positions match TRBD1. Looked up from germline, CDR1 is LNHDA and CDR2 is SQIVND (reference sequence). J gave up 3 bases and V 7 bases, and 9 bases lay outside the gene matches. The CDR3 sequence is 14 residues long. Supplemented by reference TRBV19 and TRBJ2-7, the full variable domain reads DGGITQSPKYLFRKEGQNVTLSCEQNLNHDAMYWYRQDPGQGLRLIYYSQIVNDFQKGDIAEGYSVSREKKESFPLTVTSAQKNPTAFYLCASTPTGFNYEQYFGPGTRLTVT.

The chain couples TRBV7-9 to TRBJ2-1; tentatively, D is TRBD1 (6 bases). This CDR3 spans 12 amino acids. V shed 2 bases and J shed 7 bases, with 6 bases lying between them. CDR1 and CDR2 from the germline V gene are SEHNR and FQNEAQ (reference sequence). The CDR3 sequence is CASSLRGNEQFF. For the CDR3, the DNA is TGTGCCAGCAGCTTAAGGGGGAATGAGCAGTTCTTC.

Comments on this clone: A read error may produce the germline difference seen at one junction end. The rearrangement uses TRBV18 and TRBJ1-1; 8 bases agree with TRBD1. The germline V gene has CDR1 KGHSH and CDR2 LQKENI. This CDR3 contains 15 residues. The CDR3 DNA follows: TGTGCCAGCTCACCGAAGGACAGGGCCCCTCCTATCGGTCTCTTT. Protein product: CASSPKDRAPPIGLF.

CDR3 sequence: CASSSKWYDGYTF. CDR3 sequence (DNA): TGTGCCAGTAGTTCAAAATGGTACGATGGCTACACCTTC. This chain links TRBV19 with TRBJ1-2, with D hard to call. With 5 bases removed from V and 6 bases from J, the gap between germline ends came to 13 bases. The germline V gene has CDR1 LNHDA and CDR2 SQIVND (reference sequence). The CDR3 extends over 13 amino acids.

This chain uses TRBV2 with TRBJ1-2; 10 nucleotides align to TRBD1. V lost 6 bases, J lost 4 bases, and 8 bases stayed unmatched. This CDR3 comprises 15 residues. Germline V lookup: CDR1 SNHLY, CDR2 FYNNEI. CDR3: CASSGQGVLSYGYTF. The CDR3 nucleotides read TGTGCCAGCAGCGGACAGGGGGTTTTGAGCTATGGCTACACCTTC.

The rearrangement links TRBV7-3 to TRBJ2-2, with 8 bases that match TRBD2. CDR1 is SGHTA and CDR2 is FQGTGA in the germline V gene. CDR3 size: 18 residues. With 2 bases clipped from V and 7 bases from J, the junction kept 15 bases outside the gene matches. The CDR3 DNA reads TGTGCCAGCAGCTTATTGGAGCCGGGACTAGGAGGAGGCGGGGAGCTGTTTTTT. It codes for CASSLLEPGLGGGGELFF.

The rearrangement joins TRBV19 to TRBJ1-4; D unclear. CDR1 is LNHDA, CDR2 SQIVND, per germline (reference sequence). The CDR3 spans 15 residues. Trimming removed 7 bases from V and 0 bases from J, with 12 bases in between. The CDR3 is CASNPGVATNEKLFF. DNA of the CDR3: TGTGCCAGTAACCCGGGCGTTGCAACTAATGAAAAACTGTTTTTT.

The gene calls are TRBV5-8 and TRBJ2-1; 7 nucleotides match TRBD2. The CDR3 is 18 residues long. Per germline, CDR1 SGHTS and CDR2 YDEGEE. Trimming took 0 bases from V and 2 from J; bases not matched to a gene: 11. This CDR3 reads CASSLEILGGRAYNEQFF. As DNA, the CDR3 is TGTGCCAGCAGCTTGGAGATTCTCGGCGGGAGAGCCTACAATGAGCAGTTCTTC.

V gene TRBV28 combines with J gene TRBJ1-1; D may be TRBD1 (5 bases). CDR1 is MDHEN, CDR2 SYDVKM, per germline. The CDR3 totals 16 residues. The germline V and J ends were trimmed by 4 bases and 0 bases, with 15 bases remaining between them. The CDR3 reads CASSSPGQQLNTEAFF. CDR3 nucleotide sequence: TGTGCCAGCAGTTCCCCAGGACAACAACTGAACACTGAAGCTTTCTTT. The full variable domain, rest sourced from reference TRBV28 and TRBJ1-1, is DVKVTQSSRYLVKRTGEKVFLECVQDMDHENMFWYRQDPGLGLRLIYFSYDVKMKEKGDIPEGYSVSREKKERFSLILESASTNQTSMYLCASSSPGQQLNTEAFFGQGTRLTVV.

The chain has TRBV5-1 and TRBJ2-1; D is unclear. Trimming stripped 5 bases from V and 7 bases from J, with 7 bases between. CDR3 length: 11 amino acids. Germline CDR1 is SGHRS and CDR2 is YFSETQ. CDR3 sequence (DNA): TGCGCCAGCAGTAGGTCGAATGAGCAGTTCTTC. Translation: CASSRSNEQFF.

The chain links TRBV25-1 to TRBJ1-2; D uncertain. Germline values: CDR1 MGHDK, CDR2 SYGVNS. This CDR3 is built from 11 residues. Trimming took 3 bases from V and 5 from J, leaving 4 bases between them. CDR3 sequence reads: CASSDGYGYTF. CDR3 in DNA: TGTGCCAGCAGTGATGGTTATGGCTACACCTTC.

On this clone: One end of the junction does not line up with germline, which may come from a read error. CDR3 region: CASTETPPGTPLHF. The CDR3 DNA sequence: TGTGCCAGCACTGAAACGCCCCCCGGGACACCCCTCCACTTT. J is TRBJ1-6 and V is TRBV2; D is undetermined. CDR1 and CDR2 (germline): SNHLY, FYNNEI. The CDR3 runs to 14 residues.